This TCR beta chain was identified in a study of shared clonotypes between healthy human individuals. About this clone: Its matching antigen is unknown.

Study-level findings and limits: The authors sampled blood alone, and tissue repertoires likely differ. Unshared clonotypes carried lower generation probabilities than those common to all four donors.

The protocol was immunoSEQ multiplex PCR, while the TCRdb copy is restricted to in-frame clones and leaves out a portion. The table includes a few million clones, about 90% detected once. Only Caucasian adults living in Nashville, Tennessee served as donors. Germline V gives CDR1 SGHRS, CDR2 YFSETQ. The CDR3 spans 14 residues. The ends were cut back, 2 bases at V and 2 bases at J, with 11 bases in the middle. The source is a man between 18 and 29 years old in good health. Some clones in this sample may be carry-over from other donors' samples. The sequenced sample consisted of naive CD4+ T cells from PBMCs. Noted subset: CD45RA+ positively selected. The chain carries TRBV5-1 and TRBJ2-7; D is unresolved. In nucleotides, the CDR3 is TGCGCCAGCAGCTTCAGGACGGCCACCTACGAGCAGTACTTC. Amino acid sequence: CASSFRTATYEQYF.